These 30 T cell receptor beta chains were all obtained from the same sample, sequenced in a study of metastatic and nonmetastatic thyroid tumors. Using MiXCR, TCRdb reanalyzed the PCR reads. The sample shows about 40,000 clones, roughly 10% of them seen only once. Patients underwent thyroid surgery, and none had received any treatment before it. The specimen was blood. These receptors all come from a female donor with papillary thyroid cancer or a benign thyroid nodule (not recorded which). Some clones in this sample may be carry-over from other donors' samples.

The CDR3 region has the DNA TGCAGTGCTAGAGATATAAGACAGGGGGCCAGGGAAGCTTTCTTT. As protein: CSARDIRQGAREAFF. This chain uses TRBV20-1 with TRBJ1-1, with TRBD1 matching over 10 bases. Trimming cost V 0 bases and J 8 bases; bases outside gene matches: 9. CDR3 length equals 15 residues. Germline CDR1 and CDR2: DFQATT and SNEGSKA (reference sequence).

This clone was counted ten times or more. A junction end diverges from the germline sequence, so it may reflect a read error. This chain connects TRBV3-1 to TRBJ2-7; the match to TRBD2 covers 8 bases. The length of the CDR3 is 15 residues. The germline V gene encodes CDR1 LGHDT and CDR2 YNNKEL (reference sequence). CDR3 protein: CASGQRAGLGYEQYF. CDR3 DNA: TGTGCCAGCGGCCAGAGGGCGGGACTAGGCTACGAGCAGTACTTC.

This clone has a count of ten or more. V usage is TRBV6-1 and J usage is TRBJ1-1; 9 positions match TRBD1. The length of the CDR3 is 14 residues. Per the germline V gene, CDR1 is MNHNS and CDR2 is SASEGT. V lost 4 bases and J lost 4; bases outside the gene matches: 4. This chain's CDR3 is CASSVTGGGTEAFF. As DNA, the CDR3 is TGTGCCAGCAGTGTAACAGGGGGCGGCACTGAAGCTTTCTTT.

This clone was detected ten times or more. CDR3 nucleotide sequence: TGCGCCAGCAGCCAAGCAAAAGAACTCTGGACCTATGGCTACACCTTC. This translates into CASSQAKELWTYGYTF. The chain has TRBV4-1 and TRBJ1-2; D not certain. Trimming shortened V by 1 base and J by 4 bases, and 16 bases separated the two germline ends. Germline CDR1 MGHRA, CDR2 YSYEKL. The CDR3 length is 16 residues.

This clone came up many times. The J gene is TRBJ2-2, the V gene TRBV11-3; D is ambiguous. Germline CDR1 SGHNT, CDR2 YENEEA. V gave up 2 bases and J gave up 1 base, with 2 bases separating them. The CDR3 is 13 amino acids. This chain's CDR3 is CASSLWNTGELFF. Written as DNA, the CDR3 is TGTGCCAGCAGCTTATGGAACACCGGGGAGCTGTTTTTT. Drawing the rest from reference TRBV11-3 and TRBJ2-2, the complete variable domain is EAGVVQSPRYKIIEKKQPVAFWCNPISGHNTLYWYLQNLGQGPELLIRYENEEAVDDSQLPKDRFSAERLKGVDSTLKIQPAELGDSAVYLCASSLWNTGELFFGEGSRLTVL.

At least ten counts were recorded for this clone. The chain employs TRBV5-1 and TRBJ2-5, with D uncertain. CDR3 size: 13 residues. The germline V gene has CDR1 SGHRS and CDR2 YFSETQ. V gave up 1 base and J gave up 5 bases, with 9 bases separating them. This CDR3 is CASSLLGWETQYF. The CDR3 bases are TGCGCCAGCAGCTTGCTGGGTTGGGAGACCCAGTACTTC.

This clone was counted at least ten times. The V and J genes are TRBV28 and TRBJ2-2; possibly TRBD2 for D (6 bases). The germline gives CDR1 MDHEN, CDR2 SYDVKM. The ends were cut back, 8 bases at V and 5 bases at J, with 12 bases in the middle. This CDR3 is built from 13 residues. Here the CDR3 DNA reads TGTGCCAGCGGCAATAGCGGAACCGGGGAGCTGTTTTTT. It translates to CASGNSGTGELFF.

There are many counts of this clone. V usage is TRBV19 and J usage is TRBJ2-1; weak D call: TRBD2 (5 bases). Per germline, CDR1 LNHDA and CDR2 SQIVND (reference sequence). Between the trimmed V and J ends, which lost 7 bases and 4 bases, there was a span of 20 bases. CDR3 length: 16 amino acids. CDR3 loop: CASKGAARSPYNEQFF. The CDR3 DNA is TGTGCCAGTAAGGGAGCGGCAAGATCCCCTTACAATGAGCAGTTCTTC.

As to this clone: Compared with germline, one end of the junction differs, possibly owing to a read error. The V gene is TRBV27, the J gene TRBJ2-1; 16 bases match TRBD2. The germline gives CDR1 MNHEY, CDR2 SMNVEV (reference sequence). This CDR3 is 20 amino acids long. The CDR3: CASSLSLVTGTSGRGGEQFF. The CDR3 region has the DNA TGTGCCAGCAGTCTATCGCTTGTTACCGGGACTAGCGGGAGGGGGGGCGAGCAGTTCTTC.

The table lists this clone with many counts. The chain joins TRBV6-2 or TRBV6-3 to TRBJ2-7; 9 positions agree with TRBD2. CDR1 and CDR2 from the germline V gene are MNHEY and SVGEGT. After removal of 4 bases from V and 5 bases from J, the junction contained 12 bases not matched to a gene. This CDR3 spans 16 amino acids. In DNA form, the CDR3 reads TGTGCCAGCAGTTCTAGCGGGATTTTCTTATCGGACGAGCAGTACTTC. Its protein product is CASSSSGIFLSDEQYF.

This clone was recorded many times. The rearrangement joins TRBV6-1 to TRBJ2-7, with 7 bases lining up with TRBD2. Germline V gives CDR1 MNHNS, CDR2 SASEGT. With V trimmed by 0 bases and J by 3 bases, 8 bases remained unmatched. This CDR3 is 16 amino acids long. This CDR3 is CASSEAMFGLDYEQYF. Written as DNA, the CDR3 is TGTGCCAGCAGTGAAGCGATGTTTGGACTAGACTACGAGCAGTACTTC.

This clone was detected ten times or more. This chain connects TRBV9 to TRBJ1-1; the D gene is possibly TRBD1 (5 bases). V was trimmed by 0 bases and J by 0 bases, leaving 18 bases between them. Germline CDR1 is SGDLS and CDR2 is YYNGEE. The CDR3 contains 18 residues. CDR3 sequence reads: CASSVDGGNSLMNTEAFF. Here the CDR3 DNA reads TGTGCCAGCAGCGTAGACGGGGGAAATAGCCTTATGAACACTGAAGCTTTCTTT.

The gene calls are TRBV2 and TRBJ2-7, with TRBD1 as a possible D gene (6 bases). Trimming stripped 7 bases from V and 4 bases from J, with 20 bases between. Germline-derived CDR1 and CDR2 are SNHLY and FYNNEI. CDR3 length: 15 residues. As DNA, the CDR3 is TGTGCCAGCACCGCCGTGACAGGTGATCCGTACGAGCAGTACTTC. Translated: CASTAVTGDPYEQYF.

In its sample, this clone was seen many times. The V gene is TRBV3-1, the J gene TRBJ2-7; a possible D gene is TRBD2 (6 bases). Germline assignment: CDR1 LGHDT and CDR2 YNNKEL (reference sequence). The CDR3 is 15 amino acids. Deletions cut 0 bases from V and 3 bases from J, with 12 bases between. CDR3 protein: CASSQDQRGLYEQYF. CDR3 nucleotides: TGTGCCAGCAGCCAAGATCAACGGGGACTCTACGAGCAGTACTTC.

The sample holds many counts of this clone. At one of its ends the junction is not consistent with the germline gene, which may arise from a read error. The chain carries TRBV7-7 and TRBJ2-3, with D hard to call. The CDR3 is 14 amino acids. Germline CDR1 reads SSHAT; CDR2 reads FNYEAQ (reference sequence). CDR3 bases: TGTGCTAGCAGCTCCGAGTGGAGTACAGATACGCAGTATTTT. It is translated as CASSSEWSTDTQYF.

This clone has a count of ten or more. In DNA form, the CDR3 reads TGTGCCATCATGGAAGGGGGTGGTGGCTACACCTTC. Its translation is CAIMEGGGGYTF. The V and J genes are TRBV10-3 and TRBJ1-2; tentative D call: TRBD1 (6 bases). V lost 7 bases, J lost 7 bases, and 13 bases lay in between. Germline CDR1 is ENHRY and CDR2 is SYGVKD. CDR3 length: 12 amino acids.

This clone was recorded many times. This sequence joins TRBV10-1 and TRBJ2-1; the match to TRBD2 covers 10 bases. The CDR3 extends over 14 amino acids. The V gene's germline CDR1 is WNHNN and CDR2 SYGVQD (reference sequence). V lost 6 bases to trimming and J lost 8 bases; unmatched junction nucleotides: 7. CDR3 amino acids: CASSLAGDFYEQFF. CDR3 in DNA: TGCGCCAGCAGCCTAGCGGGAGATTTCTATGAGCAGTTCTTC.

This clone was observed at least ten times. V usage is TRBV5-1 and J usage is TRBJ2-3; D gene uncertain. This CDR3 region has 16 residues. V lost 0 bases and J lost 0, with 11 bases in between. Looked up from germline, CDR1 is SGHRS and CDR2 is YFSETQ. In nucleotides, the CDR3 is TGCGCCAGCAGCTTGGGCGTAGGGCAGAGCACAGATACGCAGTATTTT. It encodes CASSLGVGQSTDTQYF. Drawing the rest from reference TRBV5-1 and TRBJ2-3, the complete variable domain is KAGVTQTPRYLIKTRGQQVTLSCSPISGHRSVSWYQQTPGQGLQFLFEYFSETQRNKGNFPGRFSGRQFSNSRSEMNVSTLELGDSALYLCASSLGVGQSTDTQYFGPGTRLTVL.

Many counts were recorded for this clone. This rearrangement joins TRBV7-6 to TRBJ2-7, with 14 nucleotides matching TRBD2. The V and J ends lost 6 bases and 6 bases, in that order; junction bases with no gene match: 10. The CDR3 consists of 16 residues. Germline CDR1 and CDR2: SGHVS and FNYEAQ. The CDR3 loop is CASRAGLAGDRGEQYF. In nucleotides, the CDR3 is TGTGCCAGCAGGGCGGGACTAGCGGGGGACCGGGGCGAGCAGTACTTC.

This clone was observed at least ten times. V and J are TRBV27 and TRBJ1-5; 11 bases are shared with TRBD1. CDR1 MNHEY and CDR2 SMNVEV come from the germline V gene (reference sequence). The CDR3 covers 18 residues. After removal of 5 bases from V and 2 bases from J, the junction contained 11 bases not matched to a gene. The CDR3 reads CASSRTGTGGYGNQPQHF. The CDR3 DNA sequence: TGTGCCAGCAGTCGGACCGGGACAGGGGGATATGGCAATCAGCCCCAGCATTTT.

This clone was observed at least ten times. This chain uses TRBV6-6 with TRBJ2-7; perhaps TRBD1 as D (7 bases). Per the germline V gene, CDR1 is MNHNY and CDR2 is SVGAGI (reference sequence). This CDR3 comprises 16 residues. V gave up 2 bases and J gave up 2 bases, with 16 bases separating them. CDR3 nucleotide sequence: TGTGCCAGCAGTTACCAGGGGGGACTCACCGCCTACGAGCAGTACTTC. Its translation: CASSYQGGLTAYEQYF.

This chain joins TRBV7-2 and TRBJ2-5; D possibly corresponds to TRBD2 (6 bases). The CDR3 consists of 14 residues. The V gene's germline CDR1 is SGHTA and CDR2 FQGNSA. V was clipped by 0 bases and J by 8 bases, with 13 bases between them. The CDR3 nucleotides read TGTGCCAGCAGCTTAGCGGGAGGTTGGGAAACCCAGTACTTC. This translates into CASSLAGGWETQYF.

This clone was counted many times. The J gene is TRBJ2-5, the V gene TRBV10-3; the match to TRBD2 covers 12 bases. V shed 7 bases and J 5 bases; nucleotides not matched to a gene: 11. CDR3 size: 16 residues. CDR1 is ENHRY and CDR2 is SYGVKD in the germline V gene. CDR3 bases: TGTGCCATCAAGGGCGGCGGGACTAGCGGGTCTGAGACCCAGTACTTC. It is translated as CAIKGGGTSGSETQYF.

Many counts were recorded for this clone. V usage is TRBV11-1 and J usage is TRBJ2-4; D is possibly TRBD1 or TRBD2 (6 bases each). This CDR3 comprises 18 residues. Trimming left V 5 bases short and J 0 bases short, with 20 bases between. Germline-derived CDR1 and CDR2 are SGHAT and FQDESV (reference sequence). This CDR3 reads CASSPRGRGGLAKNIQYF. The CDR3 DNA reads as TGTGCCAGCAGCCCTCGGGGGCGAGGCGGGTTAGCCAAAAACATTCAGTACTTC. The entire variable domain, with the rest obtained from reference TRBV11-1 and TRBJ2-4, is as follows: EAEVAQSPRYKITEKSQAVAFWCDPISGHATLYWYRQILGQGPELLVQFQDESVVDDSQLPKDRFSAERLKGVDSTLKIQPAELGDSAMYLCASSPRGRGGLAKNIQYFGAGTRLSVL.

This clone was picked up many times. The chain couples TRBV2 to TRBJ2-2; 7 bases match TRBD2. Germline loops: CDR1 SNHLY, CDR2 FYNNEI. The CDR3 loop spans 14 amino acids. After removal of 4 bases from V and 5 bases from J, the junction contained 4 bases not matched to a gene. In DNA form, the CDR3 reads TGTGCCAGCAGTGCTAGCGGAGTAACCGGGGAGCTGTTTTTT. This translates into CASSASGVTGELFF.

This clone was detected many times. The chain joins TRBV20-1 to TRBJ2-1; 14 nucleotides align to TRBD2. V was pared by 6 bases and J by 2 bases, with 0 bases of the junction left unmatched. The CDR3 runs to 14 residues. The germline V gene has CDR1 DFQATT and CDR2 SNEGSKA (reference sequence). The CDR3 sequence is CSAGLAGAYNEQFF. Written as DNA, the CDR3 is TGCAGTGCGGGACTAGCGGGGGCCTACAATGAGCAGTTCTTC.

This clone was recorded at least ten times. The V and J genes are TRBV12-3 or TRBV12-4 and TRBJ1-3; 7 nucleotides align to TRBD1. After removal of 7 bases from V and 3 bases from J, the junction contained 12 bases not matched to a gene. The CDR3 extends over 16 amino acids. The CDR3 DNA reads as TGTGCCAGCACCCGCACTTCAGGGGGTGGTGGAAACACCATATATTTT. This encodes CASTRTSGGGGNTIYF.

This clone was recorded at least ten times. V usage is TRBV20-1 and J usage is TRBJ2-3, with 7 bases fitting TRBD1. There are 13 residues in the CDR3. V trimming: 6 bases; J trimming: 0 bases; junction bases outside the gene matches: 3. Germline V lookup: CDR1 DFQATT, CDR2 SNEGSKA (reference sequence). CDR3 protein: CSARTGSTDTQYF. CDR3 coding DNA: TGCAGTGCCAGGACAGGTAGCACAGATACGCAGTATTTT.

This clone was observed many times. CDR3 DNA: TGCGCCAGCAGCCAACGGGGAGACACTGAAGCTTTCTTT. Amino acid sequence: CASSQRGDTEAFF. The rearrangement joins TRBV4-1 to TRBJ1-1, with unresolved D. V lost 2 bases, J lost 3 bases, and 7 bases lay in between. This CDR3 is built from 13 residues. The germline gives CDR1 MGHRA, CDR2 YSYEKL.

This clone was observed at least ten times. This same CDR3 is encoded by further DNA sequences in the sample. This chain links TRBV2 with TRBJ2-5; D may be TRBD2 (5 bases). Trimming left V 4 bases short and J 5 bases short, with 11 bases between. CDR1 is SNHLY, CDR2 FYNNEI, per germline. The CDR3 has 13 residues. CDR3 nucleotides: TGTGCCAGCAGTGGGACTTTAGGGGAGACCCAGTACTTC. This sequence encodes CASSGTLGETQYF.